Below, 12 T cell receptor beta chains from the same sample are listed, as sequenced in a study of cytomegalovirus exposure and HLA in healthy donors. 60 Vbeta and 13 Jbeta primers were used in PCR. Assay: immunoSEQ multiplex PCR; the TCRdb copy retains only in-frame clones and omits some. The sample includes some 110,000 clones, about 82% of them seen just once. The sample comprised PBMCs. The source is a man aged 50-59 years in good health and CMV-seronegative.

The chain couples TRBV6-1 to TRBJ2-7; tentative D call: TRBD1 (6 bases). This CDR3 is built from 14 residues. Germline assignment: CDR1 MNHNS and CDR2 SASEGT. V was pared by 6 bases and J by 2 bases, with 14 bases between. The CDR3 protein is CASRAGATTYEQYV. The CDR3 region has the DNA TGTGCCAGCAGGGCAGGGGCAACGACCTACGAGCAGTACGTC.

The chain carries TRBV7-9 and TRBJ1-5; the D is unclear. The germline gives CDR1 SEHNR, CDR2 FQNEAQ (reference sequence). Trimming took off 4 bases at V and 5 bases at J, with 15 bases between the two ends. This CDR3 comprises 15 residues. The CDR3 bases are TGTGCCAGCAGCTCTAGCCTTTTTAGGGATCAGCCCCAGCATTTT. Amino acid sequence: CASSSSLFRDQPQHF.

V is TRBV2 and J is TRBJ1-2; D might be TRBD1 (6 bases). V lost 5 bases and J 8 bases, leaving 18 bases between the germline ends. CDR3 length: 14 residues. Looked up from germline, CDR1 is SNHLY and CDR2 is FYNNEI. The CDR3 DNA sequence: TGTGCCAGCAGTTTACAACAGGGTTTCGAGGGCTACACCTTC. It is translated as CASSLQQGFEGYTF.

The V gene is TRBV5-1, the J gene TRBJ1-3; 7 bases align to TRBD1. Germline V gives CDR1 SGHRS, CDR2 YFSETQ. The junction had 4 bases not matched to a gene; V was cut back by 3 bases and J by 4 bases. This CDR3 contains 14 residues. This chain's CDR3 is CASSYTGEGNTIYF. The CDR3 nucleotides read TGCGCCAGCAGCTACACAGGGGAAGGAAACACCATATATTTT.

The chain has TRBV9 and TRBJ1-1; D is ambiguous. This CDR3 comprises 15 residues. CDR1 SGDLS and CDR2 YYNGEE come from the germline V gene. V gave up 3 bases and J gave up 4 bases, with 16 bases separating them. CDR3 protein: CASSAHGGQSTEAFF. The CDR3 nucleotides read TGTGCCAGCAGCGCTCACGGTGGGCAGAGCACTGAAGCTTTCTTT.

The CDR3 bases are TGCAGCGTTCTTAACCCAGGGTTCAGCTATGGCTACACCTTC. The encoded protein is CSVLNPGFSYGYTF. This sequence joins TRBV29-1 and TRBJ1-2, with D perhaps matching TRBD1 (5 bases). The CDR3 extends over 14 amino acids. In germline, CDR1 is SQVTM, CDR2 ANQGSEA. Trimming stripped 5 bases from V and 4 bases from J, with 17 bases between.

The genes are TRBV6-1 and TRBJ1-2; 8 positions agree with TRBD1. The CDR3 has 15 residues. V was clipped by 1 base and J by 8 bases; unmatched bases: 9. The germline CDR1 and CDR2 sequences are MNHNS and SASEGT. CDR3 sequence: CASSEVWGQVGGYTF. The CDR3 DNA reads TGTGCCAGCAGTGAAGTTTGGGGACAGGTCGGCGGCTACACCTTC.

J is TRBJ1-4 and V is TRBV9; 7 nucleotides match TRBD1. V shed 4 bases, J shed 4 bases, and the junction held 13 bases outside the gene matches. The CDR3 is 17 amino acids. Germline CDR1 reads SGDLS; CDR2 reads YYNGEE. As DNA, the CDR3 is TGTGCCAGCAGCCCCCCCCAGGGGGAACGACTTAATGAAAAACTGTTTTTT. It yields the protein CASSPPQGERLNEKLFF.

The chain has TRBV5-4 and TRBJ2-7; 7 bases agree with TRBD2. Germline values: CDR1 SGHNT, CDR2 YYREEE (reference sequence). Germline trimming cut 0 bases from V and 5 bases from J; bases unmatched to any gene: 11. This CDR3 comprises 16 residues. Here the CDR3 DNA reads TGTGCCAGCAGCTTGGTTGCTGGCGGGGGTGCCCACGAGCAGTACTTC. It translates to CASSLVAGGGAHEQYF.

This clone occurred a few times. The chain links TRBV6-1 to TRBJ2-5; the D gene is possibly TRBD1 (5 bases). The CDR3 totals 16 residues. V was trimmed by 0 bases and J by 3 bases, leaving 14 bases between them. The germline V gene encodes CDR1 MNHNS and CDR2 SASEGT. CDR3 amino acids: CASSEAWQGTKETQYF. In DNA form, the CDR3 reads TGTGCCAGCAGTGAAGCTTGGCAGGGAACCAAAGAGACCCAGTACTTC.

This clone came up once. The CDR3 protein is CASSLVQEPQETQYF. For the CDR3, the DNA is TGTGCCAGCAGCTTGGTACAGGAACCCCAAGAGACCCAGTACTTC. V is TRBV5-4 and J is TRBJ2-5, with D possibly being TRBD1 (5 bases). Deletions cut 0 bases from V and 1 base from J, with 10 bases between. The CDR3 has 15 residues. Germline V gives CDR1 SGHNT, CDR2 YYREEE (reference sequence).

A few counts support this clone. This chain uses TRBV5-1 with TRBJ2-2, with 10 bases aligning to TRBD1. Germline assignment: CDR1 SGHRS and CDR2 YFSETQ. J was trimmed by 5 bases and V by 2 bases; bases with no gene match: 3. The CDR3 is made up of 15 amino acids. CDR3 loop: CASSFAGQGTGELFF. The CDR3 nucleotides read TGCGCCAGCAGCTTCGCGGGACAGGGGACCGGGGAGCTGTTTTTT.